The subject of this entry is one T cell receptor (beta chain). The data are from a study of OX40 agonist ivuxolimab in advanced cancers. About the study: Partial responses were observed in three patients, of whom one had hepatocellular carcinoma and two had cutaneous melanoma.

This table comes from immunoSEQ multiplex PCR, and its TCRdb copy is limited to in-frame clones, with some not included. The sample consists of some 77,000 clones, around 90% of them appearing once. The input for sequencing was CD4+ or CD8+ T cells sorted from blood, taken in a trial of the OX40 agonist ivuxolimab. The sequence was obtained from an adult with an advanced solid tumor such as melanoma, head and neck, liver or kidney cancer.

The chain's CDR3 is CASSPAGGDETQYF. The CDR3 nucleotides are TGTGCCAGCAGCCCCGCAGGTGGGGACGAGACCCAGTACTTC. The chain employs TRBV28 and TRBJ2-5; D might be TRBD1 or TRBD2, each matching 5 bases. With 6 bases removed from V and 5 bases from J, the gap between germline ends came to 16 bases. Germline V gene lookup returns CDR1 MDHEN and CDR2 SYDVKM. The CDR3 length is 14 residues.